Presented here are 16 T cell receptor beta chains from one specimen sequenced in a study of monozygotic twins with inflammatory bowel disease. TCRdb re-analyzed the 5' RACE reads; it lists each CDR3 protein once, without DNA. This listing includes about 440,000 distinct CDR3 sequences. Sequencing was carried out using blood. The receptors stem from a human donor with ulcerative colitis or Crohn's disease, or a healthy co-twin of an affected twin (not recorded which).

CDR3 amino acids: CASSQEGYRGNEKLFF. The chain recombines TRBV4-1 with TRBJ1-4; TCRdb gives TRBD1 as the D gene, but with no DNA this cannot be confirmed. The germline gives CDR1 MGHRA, CDR2 YSYEKL. This CDR3 is 16 amino acids long.

This chain links TRBV4-1 with TRBJ2-1; there is no DNA to check the TCRdb D call of TRBD1. The CDR3 contains 17 residues. Germline CDR1 is MGHRA and CDR2 is YSYEKL. The CDR3 region is CASSQAGTGGSYNEQFF.

The chain couples TRBV2 to TRBJ1-5; TCRdb's D call of TRBD1 is untestable without DNA. CDR3 size: 13 residues. Germline-derived CDR1 and CDR2 are SNHLY and FYNNEI. CDR3 protein: CASSLNRDQPQHF.

The chain has TRBV2 and TRBJ2-3. The CDR3 sequence is 11 residues long. Germline CDR1 reads SNHLY; CDR2 reads FYNNEI. The CDR3 spells CASTWLDTQYF.

This CDR3 is CAWSPRLASYEQYF. The chain couples TRBV30 to TRBJ2-7. The CDR3 totals 14 residues. CDR1 is GTSNPN, CDR2 SVGIG, per germline (reference sequence).

This sequence joins TRBV12-3 or TRBV12-4 and TRBJ2-5. The CDR3 runs 13 residues. CDR3 amino acids: CASRLYPEETQYF.

The genes are TRBV10-3 and TRBJ1-5; TCRdb proposes TRBD1, but this gene call is untestable without DNA. The CDR3 has 17 amino acids. CDR1 ENHRY and CDR2 SYGVKD come from the germline V gene. The CDR3 loop reads CAISEGGDIYSNQPQHF.

The chain uses TRBV5-1 and TRBJ2-5. Germline V CDR1 and CDR2: SGHRS, YFSETQ. The CDR3 is 12 amino acids. This CDR3 is CASSLASETQYF.

The rearrangement joins TRBV20-1 to TRBJ1-1. Germline V gene sequence: CDR1 DFQATT, CDR2 SNEGSKA (reference sequence). This CDR3 comprises 12 residues. CDR3 in amino acids: CSAQDVGPEAFF.

CDR3 region: CSARDSGYEQYF. The chain combines TRBV29-1 with TRBJ2-7; TCRdb's assignment of TRBD2 cannot be checked, as there is no DNA. The CDR3 has 12 residues. Germline V lookup: CDR1 SQVTM, CDR2 ANQGSEA.

The V call is TRBV20-1, the J call TRBJ2-2; TCRdb gives TRBD1 as the D gene, but with no DNA this cannot be confirmed. Germline-derived CDR1 and CDR2 are DFQATT and SNEGSKA (reference sequence). The CDR3 has 14 residues. The CDR3: CSASRDIRSGELFF.

This rearrangement joins TRBV12-3 or TRBV12-4 to TRBJ1-4. The CDR3 length is 16 residues. CDR3 sequence reads: CASSSFVRATNEKLFF.

V usage is TRBV5-1 and J usage is TRBJ2-3; TCRdb's assignment of TRBD2 cannot be checked, as there is no DNA. Germline V gives CDR1 SGHRS, CDR2 YFSETQ. The CDR3 loop spans 15 amino acids. CDR3 amino acids: CTSSSATSGVDTQYF.

V gene TRBV28 combines with J gene TRBJ2-7; as DNA is missing, the TRBD1 call by TCRdb cannot be tested. The germline V gene encodes CDR1 MDHEN and CDR2 SYDVKM. This CDR3 contains 14 residues. CDR3 sequence reads: CASSGDGVGYEQYF. The full variable domain, rest sourced from reference TRBV28 and TRBJ2-7, is DVKVTQSSRYLVKRTGEKVFLECVQDMDHENMFWYRQDPGLGLRLIYFSYDVKMKEKGDIPEGYSVSREKKERFSLILESASTNQTSMYLCASSGDGVGYEQYFGPGTRLTVT.

The chain recombines TRBV5-1 with TRBJ2-7; TCRdb picks TRBD2, but there is no DNA to check that call. Per the germline V gene, CDR1 is SGHRS and CDR2 is YFSETQ. This CDR3 region has 18 residues. The CDR3 spells CASSLGLVASGGAYEQYF.

The V and J genes are TRBV28 and TRBJ1-5. Looked up from germline, CDR1 is MDHEN and CDR2 is SYDVKM. This CDR3 has 13 amino acids. Here the CDR3 reads CASKGLWDQPQHF. Based on the CDR3 plus reference TRBV28 and TRBJ1-5, the full variable domain is DVKVTQSSRYLVKRTGEKVFLECVQDMDHENMFWYRQDPGLGLRLIYFSYDVKMKEKGDIPEGYSVSREKKERFSLILESASTNQTSMYLCASKGLWDQPQHFGDGTRLSIL.